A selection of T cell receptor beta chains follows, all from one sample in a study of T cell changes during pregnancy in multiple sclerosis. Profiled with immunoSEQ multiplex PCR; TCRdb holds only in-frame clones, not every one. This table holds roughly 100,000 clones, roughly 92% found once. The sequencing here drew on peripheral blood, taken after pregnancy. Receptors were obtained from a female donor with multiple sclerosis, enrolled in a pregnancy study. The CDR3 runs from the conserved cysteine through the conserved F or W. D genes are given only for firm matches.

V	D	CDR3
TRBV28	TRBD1	CASSATGAQPQHF
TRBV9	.	CASSVRGITDTQYF
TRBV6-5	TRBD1	CASSHQGAYGYTF
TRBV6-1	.	CASSGRRRGTDTQYF
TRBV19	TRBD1	CASSDRVGEKLFF
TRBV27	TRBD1	CASRGQGLNQPQHF
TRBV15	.	CATSTQTGAADTQYF
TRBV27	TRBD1	CASSLFKPGQVNSPLHF
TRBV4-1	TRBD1	CASSPGTGSEQYF
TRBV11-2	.	CASSQKQGLKMNTEAFF
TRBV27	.	CASSLRGKYGYTF
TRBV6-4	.	CASSTDLFQGPQHF
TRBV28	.	CASSFGLEQFF
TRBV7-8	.	CASSLSKSAGGYTF